This T cell receptor beta chain was retrieved from a study of monozygotic twins with inflammatory bowel disease. Study-wide findings and caveats: Differences in immunosuppressive treatment may have been a source of added variability in patient repertoires.

The germline CDR1 and CDR2 sequences are LNHNV and YYDKDF (reference sequence). The length of the CDR3 is 14 residues. Notes on this clonotype: Its antigen remains unidentified.

Researchers generated cDNA in eight separate reactions per sample. One entry per CDR3 protein, without DNA, is what TCRdb gives after re-calling the 5' RACE reads. The table for this sample gives 300,000 to 350,000 distinct CDR3 sequences. The clonotype comes from a human donor with ulcerative colitis or Crohn's disease, or a healthy co-twin of an affected twin (not recorded which). The gene calls are TRBV15 and TRBJ1-5; TCRdb selects TRBD1, and the lack of DNA leaves this call unchecked. The sequenced sample was blood. CDR3 sequence reads: CATKDGESNQPQHF.